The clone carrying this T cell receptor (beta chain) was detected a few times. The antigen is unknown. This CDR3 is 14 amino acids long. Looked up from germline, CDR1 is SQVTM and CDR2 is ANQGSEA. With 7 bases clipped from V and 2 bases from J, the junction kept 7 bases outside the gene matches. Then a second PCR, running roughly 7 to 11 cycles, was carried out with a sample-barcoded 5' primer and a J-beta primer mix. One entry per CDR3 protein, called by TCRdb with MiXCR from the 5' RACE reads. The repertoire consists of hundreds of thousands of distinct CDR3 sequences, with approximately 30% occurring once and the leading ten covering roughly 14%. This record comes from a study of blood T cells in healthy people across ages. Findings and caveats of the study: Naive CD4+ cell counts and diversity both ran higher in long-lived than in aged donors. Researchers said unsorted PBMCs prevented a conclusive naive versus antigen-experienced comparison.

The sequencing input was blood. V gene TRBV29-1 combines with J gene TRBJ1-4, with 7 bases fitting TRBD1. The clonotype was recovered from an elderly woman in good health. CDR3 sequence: CSGTTGATNEKLFF. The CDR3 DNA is TGCAGCGGAACTACAGGGGCGACTAATGAAAAACTGTTTTTT.